This TCR beta chain was sequenced during a study of blood T cell repertoires in COVID-19 (dated by TCRdb to the early 2020s). At the level of the whole study: Samples from collaborators originated in the United States, Italy and Spain and spanned both the acute and convalescent phases of COVID-19. The prospective study material was composed of cDNA or gDNA derived from T cells, B-cell-depleted T cells, or PBMCs. The dataset comprised deeply sampled blood TCRbeta repertoires from subjects exposed to, actively infected with, or recovered from COVID-19. Sample metadata almost always included a de-identified subject ID, COVID-19 status, age in years and sex. Samples were obtained from the ongoing ImmuneRACE study (first 160 participants) and from 1,254 subjects provided by 6 global collaborators. Where HLA class I and class II types were available, the types were taken from metadata supplied by the sample provider, not from assay-based typing. The repertoires were made available in a free public database intended to serve as a resource for research on the immune response to SARS-CoV-2.

What the authors observed across the whole study: How much clinical and demographic metadata was included differed by source and by participant, and the metadata was provided uncurated.

Trimmed from V: 4 bases; trimmed from J: 8 bases; junction bases lacking a gene match: 5. Reading from cysteine to phenylalanine, the CDR3 counts 13 amino acids. Only CDR3 DNA remains: 39 bases, in frame from the first base. CDR1 and CDR2 are read off the germline V gene as KGHDR and SFDVKD. Another Seattle source contributed samples from volunteer blood donors who had recovered from COVID-19. Collaborating institutions collected whole blood in K2EDTA tubes following their own protocols. For TCRbeta analysis, collaborators shipped samples in one of three forms: frozen whole blood, isolated PBMCs, or DNA extracted from either of those sample types. TCRbeta CDR3 regions were amplified from genomic DNA using the immunoSEQ Assay, a bias-controlled multiplex PCR. The original pipeline was this. The number of nucleated cells in each sample was estimated from the amplification of reference gene primers within the assay. To quantify the absolute abundance of each unique TCRbeta CDR3 rearrangement, sequence reads were collapsed and filtered. For each sample, productive Simpson clonality was calculated by taking the square root of Simpson's diversity index across productive rearrangements. TCRdb took this table from immuneACCESS and kept in-frame rearrangements with V and J called. Such tables lack part of the clones; where checked against another copy, unresolved V genes explain under half of the gap, and the rest is unexplained. D and trimming come from the DNA, and the V and J calls and clone size come from that table. For this sample the table gives some 250,000 clones, of which about 80% were detected only once. Clones ranked in the top ten supply roughly 2% of the sample.

Of note for this clone: Its antigen has not been determined. There are no base qualities to consult, and no much larger clone falls within one base.

The TCR comes from a man aged 30 to 39 who had recovered from COVID-19. The specimen sequenced was peripheral blood. The chain employs TRBV24-1 and TRBJ2-3; 7 middle bases align to TRBD1. The CDR3 protein is CATSDQDRPTQYF. The DNA is as follows: TGTGCCACCAGTGACCAGGACAGGCCTACGCAGTATTTT.